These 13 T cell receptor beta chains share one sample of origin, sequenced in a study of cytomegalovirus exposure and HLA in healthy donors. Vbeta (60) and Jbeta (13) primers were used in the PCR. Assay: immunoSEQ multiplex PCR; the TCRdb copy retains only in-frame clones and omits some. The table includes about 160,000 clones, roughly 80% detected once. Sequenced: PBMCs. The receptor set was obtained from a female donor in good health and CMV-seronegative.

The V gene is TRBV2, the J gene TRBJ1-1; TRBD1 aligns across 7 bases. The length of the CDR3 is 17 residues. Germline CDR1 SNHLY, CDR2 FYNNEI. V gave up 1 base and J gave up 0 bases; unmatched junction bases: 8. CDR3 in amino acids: CASSEGDSPYMNTEAFF. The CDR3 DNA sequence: TGTGCCAGCAGTGAAGGGGACAGCCCTTACATGAACACTGAAGCTTTCTTT.

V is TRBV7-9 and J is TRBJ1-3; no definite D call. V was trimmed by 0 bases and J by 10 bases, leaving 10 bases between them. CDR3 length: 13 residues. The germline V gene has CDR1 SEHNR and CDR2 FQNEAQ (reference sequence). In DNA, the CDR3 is TGTGCCAGCAGCTTAGCGTCGGGATCTACCATATATTTT. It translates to CASSLASGSTIYF. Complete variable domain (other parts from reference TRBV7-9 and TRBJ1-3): DTGVSQNPRHKITKRGQNVTFRCDPISEHNRLYWYRQTLGQGPEFLTYFQNEAQLEKSRLLSDRFSAERPKGSFSTLEIQRTEQGDSAMYLCASSLASGSTIYFGEGSWLTVV.

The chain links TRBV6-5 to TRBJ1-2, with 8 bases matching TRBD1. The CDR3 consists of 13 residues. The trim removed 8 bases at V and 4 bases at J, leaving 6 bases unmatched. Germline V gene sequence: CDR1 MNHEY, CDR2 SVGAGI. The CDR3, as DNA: TGTGCCAGCGGGCCAGGGGGCGCCTATGGCTACACCTTC. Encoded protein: CASGPGGAYGYTF.

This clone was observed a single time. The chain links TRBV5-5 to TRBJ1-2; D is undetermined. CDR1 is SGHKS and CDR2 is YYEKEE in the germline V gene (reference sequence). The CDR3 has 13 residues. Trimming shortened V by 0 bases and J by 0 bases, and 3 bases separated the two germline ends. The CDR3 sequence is CASSLDSNYGYTF. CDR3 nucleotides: TGTGCCAGCAGCTTGGACTCTAACTATGGCTACACCTTC.

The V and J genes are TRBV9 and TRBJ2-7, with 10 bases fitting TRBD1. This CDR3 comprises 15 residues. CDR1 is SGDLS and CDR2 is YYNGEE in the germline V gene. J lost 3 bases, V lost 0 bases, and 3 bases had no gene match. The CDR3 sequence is CASSVGTGGGYEQYF. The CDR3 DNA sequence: TGTGCCAGCAGCGTAGGGACAGGGGGAGGCTACGAGCAGTACTTC.

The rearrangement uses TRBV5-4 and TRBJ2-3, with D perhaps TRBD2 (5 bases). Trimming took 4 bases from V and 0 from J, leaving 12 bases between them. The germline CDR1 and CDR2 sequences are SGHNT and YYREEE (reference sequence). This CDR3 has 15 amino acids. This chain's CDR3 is CASSPLSGSTDTQYF. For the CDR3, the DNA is TGTGCCAGCAGCCCCTTAAGCGGCAGCACAGATACGCAGTATTTT.

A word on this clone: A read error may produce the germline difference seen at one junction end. DNA for the CDR3: TGCGCCAGCAGCTTATCCGGGACAGGGGGCTACCTTACCTCTGGGGCCAACGGCCTGACTTTC. Its translation: CASSLSGTGGYLTSGANGLTF. The rearrangement joins TRBV5-1 to TRBJ2-6; TRBD1 matches 12 bases. CDR3 length: 21 residues. Per the germline V gene, CDR1 is SGHRS and CDR2 is YFSETQ.

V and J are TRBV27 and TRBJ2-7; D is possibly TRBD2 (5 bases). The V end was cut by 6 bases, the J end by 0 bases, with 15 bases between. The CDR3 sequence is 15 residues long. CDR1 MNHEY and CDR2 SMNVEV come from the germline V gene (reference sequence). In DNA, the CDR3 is TGTGCCAGCAGGCGGGCAGCGCGCTCCTCCTACGAGCAGTACTTC. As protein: CASRRAARSSYEQYF.

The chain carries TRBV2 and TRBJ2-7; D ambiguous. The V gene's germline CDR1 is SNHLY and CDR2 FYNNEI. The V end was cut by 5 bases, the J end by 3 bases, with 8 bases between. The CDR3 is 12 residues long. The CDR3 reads CASSTQDYEQYF. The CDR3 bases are TGTGCCAGCAGTACCCAGGACTACGAGCAGTACTTC. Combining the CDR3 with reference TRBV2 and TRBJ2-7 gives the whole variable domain EPEVTQTPSHQVTQMGQEVILRCVPISNHLYFYWYRQILGQKVEFLVSFYNNEISEKSEIFDDQFSVERPDGSNFTLKIRSTKLEDSAMYFCASSTQDYEQYFGPGTRLTVT.

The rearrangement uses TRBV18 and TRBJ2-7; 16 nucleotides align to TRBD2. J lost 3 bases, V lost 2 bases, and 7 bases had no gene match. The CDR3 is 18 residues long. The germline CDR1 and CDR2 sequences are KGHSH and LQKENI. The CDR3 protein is CASSPLSGTSGRDYEQYF. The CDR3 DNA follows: TGTGCCAGCTCACCATTGTCCGGGACTAGCGGGAGGGACTACGAGCAGTACTTC.

Here the CDR3 DNA reads TGTGCCTGGGATCGTGACAGAGGAAACACCATATATTTT. Translation gives CAWDRDRGNTIYF. The chain links TRBV30 to TRBJ1-3, with D possibly matching TRBD1 (5 bases). The CDR3 is 13 residues long. Trimming cost V 5 bases and J 4 bases, with 12 bases left between them. From germline, CDR1 is GTSNPN and CDR2 SVGIG (reference sequence).

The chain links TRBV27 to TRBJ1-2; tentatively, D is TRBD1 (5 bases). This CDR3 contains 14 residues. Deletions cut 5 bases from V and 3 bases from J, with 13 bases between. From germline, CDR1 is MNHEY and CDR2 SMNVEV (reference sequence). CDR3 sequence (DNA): TGTGCCAGCAGTCCCCTTGGGGCGGACTATGGCTACACCTTC. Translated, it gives CASSPLGADYGYTF.

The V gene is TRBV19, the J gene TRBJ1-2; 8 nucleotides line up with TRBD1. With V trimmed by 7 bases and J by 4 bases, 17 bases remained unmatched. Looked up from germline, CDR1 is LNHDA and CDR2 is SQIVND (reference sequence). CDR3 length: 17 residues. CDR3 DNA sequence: TGTGCCAGTAATCGCGGGACAGGCTCACCCGGGGGCTATGGCTACACCTTC. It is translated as CASNRGTGSPGGYGYTF.